This T cell receptor (beta chain) appears in the sequencing data of a study of blood T cell repertoires in COVID-19. Germline-derived CDR1 and CDR2 are MNHEY and SVGAGI. The CDR3 is 15 amino acids. The V end was cut by 6 bases, the J end by 4 bases, with 16 bases between. Produced via immunoSEQ multiplex PCR; TCRdb's table is partial and in-frame only. Among fewer than 150,000 clones listed, roughly 87% were seen once. Enrollees, roughly 18 to 89 years old, lived in approximately 25 US areas. The J gene is TRBJ1-5, the V gene TRBV6-5; a possible D gene is TRBD1 (5 bases). This sequence was found in a man aged 30-40 years who had recovered from COVID-19. The sample was PBMCs or T cells enriched from blood (not recorded which). CDR3 bases: TGTGCCAGCAGGCGGGGGACGAGTACGAATCAGCCCCAGCATTTT. Protein product: CASRRGTSTNQPQHF.